The 11 T cell receptor beta chains given below trace back to one sample, sequenced in a study of blood T cell repertoires in COVID-19. Sequencing was performed with immunoSEQ multiplex PCR; in TCRdb, only in-frame clones are kept and a portion is missing. The sample records 150,000 to 200,000 clones, about 74% being singletons. The sample comprised peripheral blood. These receptors all stem from an elderly woman with acute or convalescent COVID-19.

The V and J genes are TRBV5-1 and TRBJ2-4, with TRBD1 identical over 7 bases. Germline V gene lookup returns CDR1 SGHRS and CDR2 YFSETQ. Germline trimming cut 0 bases from V and 6 bases from J; bases unmatched to any gene: 6. The CDR3 runs 15 residues. Here the CDR3 DNA reads TGCGCCAGCAGCTTGGCGGGACAGAGCTTAAACATTCAGTACTTC. Amino acids: CASSLAGQSLNIQYF.

V and J are TRBV5-1 and TRBJ2-3, with TRBD1 as a possible D gene (6 bases). Per the germline V gene, CDR1 is SGHRS and CDR2 is YFSETQ. V was trimmed by 0 bases and J by 0 bases, leaving 11 bases between them. This CDR3 has 16 amino acids. The CDR3 sequence is CASSLAGDPSTDTQYF. The DNA of the CDR3 is TGCGCCAGCAGCTTGGCAGGGGACCCTAGCACAGATACGCAGTATTTT. Looking up the rest from reference TRBV5-1 and TRBJ2-3 gives the full variable domain: KAGVTQTPRYLIKTRGQQVTLSCSPISGHRSVSWYQQTPGQGLQFLFEYFSETQRNKGNFPGRFSGRQFSNSRSEMNVSTLELGDSALYLCASSLAGDPSTDTQYFGPGTRLTVL.

This clone turned up a few times. V usage is TRBV5-4 and J usage is TRBJ2-2; 15 nucleotides agree with TRBD2. The CDR3 has 18 residues. Trimming removed 4 bases from V and 1 base from J; junction bases left unmatched: 5. Germline CDR1 SGHNT, CDR2 YYREEE (reference sequence). The CDR3 spells CASSPGLAGGVNTGELFF. CDR3 nucleotide sequence: TGTGCCAGCAGCCCTGGACTAGCGGGAGGGGTGAACACCGGGGAGCTGTTTTTT. The full variable domain, completed using reference TRBV5-4 and TRBJ2-2, is ETGVTQSPTHLIKTRGQQVTLRCSSQSGHNTVSWYQQALGQGPQFIFQYYREEENGRGNFPPRFSGLQFPNYSSELNVNALELDDSALYLCASSPGLAGGVNTGELFFGEGSRLTVL.

This clone was picked up a small number of times. V gene TRBV7-9 combines with J gene TRBJ2-7; TRBD1 aligns across 12 bases. Germline CDR1 and CDR2: SEHNR and FQNEAQ (reference sequence). The CDR3 is made up of 18 amino acids. With 2 bases clipped from V and 1 base from J, the junction kept 9 bases outside the gene matches. In DNA, the CDR3 is TGTGCCAGCAGCTTATCGGGACAGGGGGCACGACGTTCCTACGAGCAGTACTTC. Amino acid sequence: CASSLSGQGARRSYEQYF.

This rearrangement joins TRBV4-1 to TRBJ2-1; D is uncertain. V lost 1 base to trimming and J lost 9 bases, with 13 bases between them. This CDR3 spans 14 amino acids. CDR1 and CDR2 (germline): MGHRA, YSYEKL. The CDR3: CASSQVASKAEQFF. For the CDR3, the DNA is TGCGCCAGCAGCCAAGTCGCTAGTAAGGCTGAGCAGTTCTTC.

This clone was observed a handful of times. The chain carries TRBV28 and TRBJ2-3; D perhaps matches TRBD2 (6 bases). Per germline, CDR1 MDHEN and CDR2 SYDVKM. The CDR3 runs to 14 residues. V lost 8 bases to trimming and J lost 8 bases, with 20 bases between them. The DNA for the CDR3 is TGTGCCAGCTCCGGGCGGCGGGGAGGAGCTACGCAGTATTTT. Its translation is CASSGRRGGATQYF.

The V gene is TRBV2, the J gene TRBJ2-1; D is perhaps TRBD1 (5 bases). With 8 bases removed from V and 5 bases from J, the gap between germline ends came to 22 bases. In germline, CDR1 is SNHLY, CDR2 FYNNEI. This CDR3 is built from 16 residues. The DNA for the CDR3 is TGTGCCAGCCTCTATAGGGGCCTCTCCACTCACAATGAGCAGTTCTTC. Its translation is CASLYRGLSTHNEQFF. The full variable domain, rest sourced from reference TRBV2 and TRBJ2-1, is EPEVTQTPSHQVTQMGQEVILRCVPISNHLYFYWYRQILGQKVEFLVSFYNNEISEKSEIFDDQFSVERPDGSNFTLKIRSTKLEDSAMYFCASLYRGLSTHNEQFFGPGTRLTVL.

The V and J genes are TRBV24-1 and TRBJ2-1, with TRBD2 as a possible D gene (6 bases). Between the trimmed V and J ends, which lost 3 bases and 6 bases, there was a span of 11 bases. Germline V lookup: CDR1 KGHDR, CDR2 SFDVKD. There are 14 residues in the CDR3. CDR3 residues: CATSDPTGVNEQFF. CDR3 DNA: TGTGCCACCAGTGATCCGACGGGGGTCAATGAGCAGTTCTTC.

V is TRBV5-1 and J is TRBJ2-1; tentatively, D is TRBD1 (5 bases). V shed 4 bases and J shed 7 bases, with 15 bases lying between them. This CDR3 region has 14 residues. In germline, CDR1 is SGHRS, CDR2 YFSETQ. The CDR3 region has the DNA TGCGCCAGCAGCCTCAACACCGACAGTAATGAGCAGTTCTTC. It yields the protein CASSLNTDSNEQFF.

The genes are TRBV2 and TRBJ2-2; D gene unclear. The CDR3 is 14 amino acids. Germline V CDR1 and CDR2: SNHLY, FYNNEI. V was clipped by 5 bases and J by 3 bases, with 10 bases between them. CDR3 bases: TGTGCCAGCAGTACCTACAGAGACACCGGGGAGCTGTTTTTT. It codes for CASSTYRDTGELFF.

Concerning this clone: At one of its ends the junction is not consistent with the germline gene, which may arise from a read error. V is TRBV13 and J is TRBJ1-2, with 8 bases matching TRBD1. There are 15 residues in the CDR3. CDR1 and CDR2 from the germline V gene are PRHDT and FYEKMQ (reference sequence). CDR3 in amino acids: CASSLGTGVNYGYTF. The DNA for the CDR3 is TGTGCCAGCAGCCTAGGGACAGGAGTTAACTATGGCTACACCTTC.